These T cell receptor beta chains were read from a single sample in a study of human T cells and chemical hapten exposure. Each CDR3 protein gets one entry after TCRdb re-called the RACE reads with MiXCR. Among some 98,000 distinct CDR3 sequences listed, less than 14% were seen once. Sequencing used whole blood, obtained in connection with sensitization to the hapten diphenylcyclopropenone (DPC). Receptors originate from a woman aged 60-75 years with alopecia areata. Some clones in this sample may be carry-over from other donors' samples. CDR3s include the opening cysteine and the closing phenylalanine or tryptophan. Each record gives: V gene, J gene, CDR3 protein.

>TRBV12-3/TRBV12-4|TRBJ2-6
CASTRWGDAGGANVLTF
>TRBV20-1|TRBJ2-3
CSAKDRGFTDTQYF
>TRBV11-2|TRBJ2-2
CASSLWQGAPTGELFF
>TRBV29-1|TRBJ1-5
CSVVMGSNQPQHF
>TRBV12-3/TRBV12-4|TRBJ2-3
CASNLQGTDTQYF
>TRBV10-1|TRBJ2-3
CASSESGRVDADTQYF
>TRBV24-1|TRBJ2-3
CATSERADTQYF
>TRBV12-3/TRBV12-4|TRBJ1-1
CASSFQGGTEAFF
>TRBV12-3/TRBV12-4|TRBJ1-2
CASSPDRDRSYGYTF
>TRBV5-1|TRBJ1-1
CASSPPGQGMSEAFF
>TRBV18|TRBJ2-5
CASSQRDRQETQYF
>TRBV24-1|TRBJ2-1
CATSVSSGGDEQFF
>TRBV27|TRBJ2-5
CASSFTGQYQETQYF
>TRBV6-6|TRBJ2-5
CASKVGAGDRPQETQYF
>TRBV5-1|TRBJ2-2
CASSTTSGGTGELFF
>TRBV12-3/TRBV12-4|TRBJ2-7
CASSLWQGSYEQYF
>TRBV4-1|TRBJ2-7
CASSPGQGEYEQYF
>TRBV4-2|TRBJ2-6
CASSPHWRRGISGANVLTF
>TRBV27|TRBJ2-7
CASSLTGRGSSYEQYF
>TRBV7-6|TRBJ2-3
CASSLGTGDGTDTQYF